The 4 T cell receptor beta chains below come from one sample, sequenced in a study of T cell responses to AZD1222 COVID-19 vaccine. TCRdb's table, derived via immunoSEQ multiplex PCR, lists solely in-frame clones and lacks some. The repertoire holds about 55,000 clones, with about 88% as singletons. Specimen: peripheral blood, collected on day 0 of AZD1222 vaccination. The receptors were gathered from an adult in good health.

The chain joins TRBV27 to TRBJ1-3; perhaps TRBD1 as D (6 bases). From germline, CDR1 is MNHEY and CDR2 SMNVEV (reference sequence). The ends were cut back, 4 bases at V and 0 bases at J, with 16 bases in the middle. The CDR3 contains 17 residues. The CDR3 nucleotides read TGTGCCAGCAGTTCGAGCCCGGACAGCAGCTCTGGAAACACCATATATTTT. Its protein is CASSSSPDSSSGNTIYF.

The CDR3: CATVSTGELFF. CDR3 DNA sequence: TGTGCCACGGTGAGCACCGGGGAGCTGTTTTTT. The V and J genes are TRBV28 and TRBJ2-2; D call uncertain. The CDR3 loop spans 11 amino acids. The V gene's germline CDR1 is MDHEN and CDR2 SYDVKM. V was trimmed by 10 bases and J by 4 bases, leaving 7 bases between them.

The sample holds one count of this clone. This chain uses TRBV11-1 with TRBJ1-2, with TRBD1 as a possible D gene (5 bases). The germline CDR1 and CDR2 sequences are SGHAT and FQDESV (reference sequence). V was clipped by 4 bases and J by 5 bases, with 14 bases between them. The CDR3 runs to 14 residues. The CDR3 bases are TGTGCCAGCAGCTCCACAGGAGGCCGGTATGGCTACACCTTC. Its translation is CASSSTGGRYGYTF.

The sample holds a few counts of this clone. This chain uses TRBV28 with TRBJ1-1; 8 bases match TRBD1. The length of the CDR3 is 15 residues. Per germline, CDR1 MDHEN and CDR2 SYDVKM. The junction had 6 bases not matched to a gene; V was cut back by 6 bases and J by 0 bases. CDR3 DNA sequence: TGTGCCAGCAGCGGACAGGGCACCATGAACACTGAAGCTTTCTTT. Its translation: CASSGQGTMNTEAFF.